This T cell receptor beta chain was observed in a study of blood T cell repertoires in COVID-19. Measured with immunoSEQ multiplex PCR; TCRdb has only the in-frame clones, and not every one. Of about 210,000 clones in the sample, approximately 87% were seen once. V lost 5 bases to trimming and J lost 7 bases; unmatched junction nucleotides: 12. Germline CDR1 is MNHNS and CDR2 is SASEGT. The length of the CDR3 is 15 residues. This rearrangement joins TRBV6-1 to TRBJ2-5; 8 nucleotides align to TRBD2. This TCR derives from a man aged 55 to 69 who had recovered from COVID-19. Sequences were obtained from peripheral blood. In nucleotides, the CDR3 is TGTGCCAGCAGTACCCCTGGGGGCGCGGGGGGGACCCAGTACTTC. It translates to CASSTPGGAGGTQYF.